This TCR beta chain was retrieved from a study of cytomegalovirus exposure and HLA in healthy donors. CDR3 length: 11 amino acids. V shed 8 bases and J shed 5 bases, with 9 bases lying between them. Primers included in the PCR were 60 Vbeta and 13 Jbeta primers. Repertoires were generated with immunoSEQ multiplex PCR, while TCRdb's copy carries only in-frame clones and drops some. The table shows under 200,000 clones, with around 65% occurring only once. J is TRBJ2-5 and V is TRBV23-1; no reliable D call. TRBV23-1 is filed as an ORF, its function uncertain. Sequencing input: PBMCs. The origin of this receptor is a woman in her forties in good health and CMV-seropositive. In DNA form, the CDR3 reads TGCGCCAGCCCGAAGAGGGAGACCCAGTACTTC. Translation gives CASPKRETQYF.